This entry lists 10 T cell receptor beta chains sequenced from one sample in a study of shared clonotypes between healthy human individuals. Method: immunoSEQ multiplex PCR; TCRdb's copy keeps in-frame clones and lacks some. The sample includes 2 million to 2.5 million clones, around 93% of them seen just once. Naive-designated CD8 cells lacked CD45RO, were positively enriched for CCR7, and omitted terminally differentiated effector memory CD45RA+ cells. The sample was naive CD8+ T cells from PBMCs. The receptor source for this set is a man between 18 and 35 years old in good health. Some clones in this sample may be carry-over from other donors' samples.

This chain connects TRBV7-8 to TRBJ2-2; the D is unclear. Between the trimmed V and J ends, which lost 5 bases and 2 bases, there was a span of 12 bases. Per the germline V gene, CDR1 is SGHVS and CDR2 is FQNEAQ. CDR3 length: 15 residues. The DNA for the CDR3 is TGTGCCAGCAGCCCCCGCTTGGCCAACACCGGGGAGCTGTTTTTT. It is translated as CASSPRLANTGELFF.

The chain has TRBV19 and TRBJ2-5, with 8 bases matching TRBD2. In germline, CDR1 is LNHDA, CDR2 SQIVND (reference sequence). Losses at the gene ends were 1 base for V and 5 bases for J; bases not matched to a gene: 6. This CDR3 is 15 amino acids long. The CDR3 loop reads CASSIAGGPWETQYF. CDR3 DNA sequence: TGTGCCAGTAGTATAGCGGGAGGGCCTTGGGAGACCCAGTACTTC.

This clone was detected only a few times. J is TRBJ2-3 and V is TRBV4-3, with unresolved D. CDR3 length: 14 amino acids. V was pared by 0 bases and J by 2 bases, with 6 bases between. CDR1 LGHNA and CDR2 YSLEER come from the germline V gene. CDR3 coding DNA: TGCGCCAGCAGCCAAGATTGGAACACAGATACGCAGTATTTT. The encoded protein is CASSQDWNTDTQYF.

This chain joins TRBV15 and TRBJ1-1, with TRBD1 as a possible D gene (6 bases). Germline CDR1 is LNHNV and CDR2 is YYDKDF (reference sequence). Trimming left V 5 bases short and J 3 bases short, with 13 bases between. The CDR3 has 14 amino acids. CDR3 amino acids: CATSVGGEDTEAFF. In DNA, the CDR3 is TGTGCCACCAGCGTGGGGGGCGAGGACACTGAAGCTTTCTTT.

This clone turned up a few times. J is TRBJ1-1 and V is TRBV28; TRBD1 is a possible D gene (6 bases). Germline CDR1 MDHEN, CDR2 SYDVKM. This CDR3 comprises 13 residues. V lost 5 bases and J lost 11, with 18 bases in between. The CDR3 DNA is TGTGCCAGCAGTCTCCGGACAGCCCAAGGGGCTTTCTTT. This translates into CASSLRTAQGAFF.

The chain is built from TRBV27 and TRBJ2-7, with 8 bases lining up with TRBD2. The CDR3 is made up of 15 amino acids. Losses at the gene ends were 0 bases for V and 2 bases for J; bases not matched to a gene: 3. CDR1 is MNHEY, CDR2 SMNVEV, per germline (reference sequence). The CDR3 DNA reads TGTGCCAGCAGTTTATCGATAGCGGGGACCTACGAGCAGTACTTC. It codes for CASSLSIAGTYEQYF.

The count of this clone is one. The V call is TRBV10-2, the J call TRBJ2-7, with D unresolved. V was cut by 5 bases and J by 1 base, with 6 bases left in between. Germline V CDR1 and CDR2: WSHSY, SAAADI. The length of the CDR3 is 12 residues. The CDR3 spells CASSHPSYEQYF. CDR3 DNA sequence: TGCGCCAGCAGTCACCCATCCTACGAGCAGTACTTC.

This chain uses TRBV21-1 with TRBJ1-5. TRBV21-1 is assigned pseudogene status. The CDR3 runs to 14 residues. CDR3 nucleotides: TGTGCCAGCAGCAAAGGAACGGGAAATCAGCCCCAGCATTTT. Residues: CASSKGTGNQPQHF.

In its sample, this clone was seen once. V usage is TRBV19 and J usage is TRBJ2-7; a possible D gene is TRBD2 (5 bases). The CDR3 runs to 15 residues. Between the trimmed V and J ends, which lost 1 base and 2 bases, there was a span of 12 bases. Germline CDR1 LNHDA, CDR2 SQIVND (reference sequence). In nucleotides, the CDR3 is TGTGCCAGTAGTATAGTCGGGGAGTCTCCCTACGAGCAGTACTTC. Protein product: CASSIVGESPYEQYF.

The V gene is TRBV28, the J gene TRBJ1-3; no reliable D call. The CDR3 totals 13 residues. Germline loops: CDR1 MDHEN, CDR2 SYDVKM. V lost 6 bases to trimming and J lost 8 bases, with 14 bases between them. CDR3 region: CASRLSASDTIYF. As DNA, the CDR3 is TGTGCCAGCAGGCTTTCTGCTTCCGACACCATATATTTT.